These 24 T cell receptor beta chains were all obtained from the same sample, sequenced in a study of T cell changes during pregnancy in multiple sclerosis. Using immunoSEQ multiplex PCR, the repertoire was profiled, and TCRdb retains in-frame clones only, with some absent. Of more than 85,000 clones listed, approximately 94% are singletons. The sequencing here drew on peripheral blood, taken in the second trimester of pregnancy. The receptors were sampled from a female donor with multiple sclerosis, enrolled in a pregnancy study.

This clone was counted a single time. The V call is TRBV6-1, the J call TRBJ2-1; TRBD2 aligns across 7 bases. Per germline, CDR1 MNHNS and CDR2 SASEGT. There are 14 residues in the CDR3. The V and J ends lost 2 bases and 13 bases, in that order; junction bases with no gene match: 11. The CDR3 DNA sequence: TGTGCCAGCAGTGAAACCGGACTAGTCTCTAATCAGTTCTTC. It yields the protein CASSETGLVSNQFF.

This clone appeared a single time. DNA of the CDR3: TGCACCAGCAGCCAAGATGTGGGGAGGCCTGAAGCTTTCTTT. Protein sequence: CTSSQDVGRPEAFF. The chain links TRBV1 to TRBJ1-1. TRBV1 corresponds to a pseudogene. The CDR3 is 14 amino acids.

The chain carries TRBV19 and TRBJ2-5, with D perhaps TRBD2 (6 bases). Per germline, CDR1 LNHDA and CDR2 SQIVND (reference sequence). V was shortened by 3 bases and J by 2 bases, with 7 bases between the two germline ends. The CDR3 runs to 13 residues. The CDR3 nucleotides are TGTGCCAGTAGTATCGGGGGTCAAGAGACCCAGTACTTC. Encoded protein: CASSIGGQETQYF.

The chain uses TRBV10-3 and TRBJ1-2; 7 bases align to TRBD1. J was trimmed by 8 bases and V by 4 bases; bases with no gene match: 7. CDR3 length equals 13 residues. CDR1 is ENHRY and CDR2 is SYGVKD in the germline V gene. The CDR3 reads CAISGTGAVGYTF. The CDR3 bases are TGTGCCATCAGTGGGACAGGCGCTGTGGGCTACACCTTC.

This clone was picked up a small number of times. This chain links TRBV19 with TRBJ2-2; 12 positions agree with TRBD2. Germline V gives CDR1 LNHDA, CDR2 SQIVND (reference sequence). The CDR3 totals 15 residues. V shed 8 bases, J shed 4 bases, and the junction held 5 bases outside the gene matches. The chain's CDR3 is CASSSGLAGTGELFF. The CDR3 nucleotides read TGTGCCAGTTCCTCGGGACTAGCGGGCACCGGGGAGCTGTTTTTT. Variable domain in full (rest from reference TRBV19 and TRBJ2-2): DGGITQSPKYLFRKEGQNVTLSCEQNLNHDAMYWYRQDPGQGLRLIYYSQIVNDFQKGDIAEGYSVSREKKESFPLTVTSAQKNPTAFYLCASSSGLAGTGELFFGEGSRLTVL.

V is TRBV28 and J is TRBJ1-5; tentative D call: TRBD1 (5 bases). V lost 3 bases and J 7 bases, leaving 13 bases between the germline ends. Germline values: CDR1 MDHEN, CDR2 SYDVKM. The CDR3 has 14 residues. DNA for the CDR3: TGTGCCAGCAGTTTTCGGGGGGGTGGACAGCCCCAGCATTTT. Translation gives CASSFRGGGQPQHF.

V is TRBV7-4 and J is TRBJ1-1; 12 bases line up with TRBD1. Germline V gene lookup returns CDR1 SGHVT and CDR2 SQSDAQ. The CDR3 runs 14 residues. V gave up 5 bases and J gave up 6 bases; unmatched junction bases: 4. The CDR3 region has the DNA TGTGCCAGCAGCCACGGGACAGGGGGCTCTGAAGCTTTCTTT. Protein: CASSHGTGGSEAFF.

This chain connects TRBV6-4 to TRBJ1-4; TRBD1 aligns across 12 bases. Germline trimming cut 5 bases from V and 5 bases from J; bases unmatched to any gene: 12. This CDR3 has 18 residues. Germline lookup yields CDR1 MRHNA and CDR2 SNTAGT. The CDR3 DNA is TGTGCCAGCAGTCCAACGGGGACAGGGGGCCGTGGGAATGAAAAACTGTTTTTT. Translating gives CASSPTGTGGRGNEKLFF.

This rearrangement joins TRBV19 to TRBJ1-2; D is ambiguous. This CDR3 spans 17 amino acids. In germline, CDR1 is LNHDA, CDR2 SQIVND (reference sequence). The V and J ends lost 3 bases and 5 bases respectively, with 22 bases between them. The CDR3 region is CASSILRPETVEYGYTF. The DNA of the CDR3 is TGTGCCAGTAGTATTCTCCGTCCGGAGACTGTCGAATATGGCTACACCTTC.

CDR3 residues: CASSPYGLPYEQYF. The CDR3 bases are TGTGCCAGCAGCCCATACGGACTACCCTACGAGCAGTACTTC. The chain couples TRBV7-9 to TRBJ2-7; tentatively, D is TRBD2 (6 bases). The CDR3 is 14 residues long. V dropped 5 bases and J dropped 2 bases, with 13 bases sitting between them. Germline loops: CDR1 SEHNR, CDR2 FQNEAQ (reference sequence).

V is TRBV7-3 and J is TRBJ2-1; no clear D. CDR3 size: 15 residues. Germline assignment: CDR1 SGHTA and CDR2 FQGTGA. V was pared by 6 bases and J by 8 bases, with 20 bases between. This CDR3 reads CASRMKTSSWDEQFF. In DNA form, the CDR3 reads TGTGCCAGCAGGATGAAGACATCGTCCTGGGATGAGCAGTTCTTC.

This clone appeared once. The V gene is TRBV7-2, the J gene TRBJ2-5, with D perhaps matching TRBD1 (6 bases). Trimming stripped 5 bases from V and 1 base from J, with 14 bases between. Germline V gene data show CDR1 as SGHTA and CDR2 as FQGNSA. The CDR3 sequence is 15 residues long. This chain's CDR3 is CASSPQTGLQETQYF. The CDR3, as DNA: TGTGCCAGCAGCCCACAAACAGGGCTCCAAGAGACCCAGTACTTC.

This chain links TRBV5-4 with TRBJ1-2; TRBD1 matches 10 bases. The CDR3 loop spans 18 amino acids. V lost 4 bases and J lost 4; bases outside the gene matches: 16. From germline, CDR1 is SGHNT and CDR2 YYREEE (reference sequence). The CDR3 coding sequence is TGTGCCAGCAGCCATTCCGACAGGGGGCCTAGATCGGGCTATGGCTACACCTTC. Translation gives CASSHSDRGPRSGYGYTF.

Here the CDR3 DNA reads TGTGCCAGCAGTTTATCAGCAGGACTCCGGAACACTGAAGCTTTCTTT. It encodes CASSLSAGLRNTEAFF. This chain uses TRBV27 with TRBJ1-1; no firm D call. The germline V gene encodes CDR1 MNHEY and CDR2 SMNVEV (reference sequence). Trimming cost V 0 bases and J 1 base, with 12 bases left between them. There are 16 residues in the CDR3.

The V call is TRBV28, the J call TRBJ1-5; D remains ambiguous. Trimming removed 3 bases at V and 2 bases at J, with 11 bases between. Per germline, CDR1 MDHEN and CDR2 SYDVKM. CDR3 length: 15 residues. The CDR3 DNA is TGTGCCAGCAGTTTCCGGGGTGGAGGCAATCAGCCCCAGCATTTT. This gives the protein CASSFRGGGNQPQHF. The whole variable domain, filled in from reference TRBV28 and TRBJ1-5, reads DVKVTQSSRYLVKRTGEKVFLECVQDMDHENMFWYRQDPGLGLRLIYFSYDVKMKEKGDIPEGYSVSREKKERFSLILESASTNQTSMYLCASSFRGGGNQPQHFGDGTRLSIL.

The chain uses TRBV20-1 and TRBJ1-1; the D is unclear. Germline V gives CDR1 DFQATT, CDR2 SNEGSKA (reference sequence). V was shortened by 1 base and J by 7 bases, with 7 bases between the two germline ends. The length of the CDR3 is 11 residues. The CDR3 DNA is TGCAGTGCTAGAGGGTGGAGTGAAGCTTTCTTT. It specifies CSARGWSEAFF.

The chain joins TRBV5-6 to TRBJ2-2, with 11 bases fitting TRBD1. CDR3 length: 16 amino acids. The germline V gene encodes CDR1 SGHDT and CDR2 YYEEEE. The junction had 9 bases not matched to a gene; V was cut back by 5 bases and J by 6 bases. The DNA for the CDR3 is TGTGCCAGCAGTCCCCGGGACAGGGGGGTCGCCGGGGAGCTGTTTTTT. Encoded protein: CASSPRDRGVAGELFF.

The chain recombines TRBV30 with TRBJ2-3; D unresolved. Trimming took 1 base from V and 4 from J, leaving 3 bases between them. The CDR3 is 11 residues long. Germline CDR1 and CDR2: GTSNPN and SVGIG (reference sequence). CDR3 in amino acids: CAWSAADTQYF. In DNA form, the CDR3 reads TGTGCCTGGAGTGCCGCAGATACGCAGTATTTT.

This clone came up once. The chain has TRBV6-6 and TRBJ1-2, with a tentative D call TRBD1 (5 bases). Germline CDR1 MNHNY, CDR2 SVGAGI (reference sequence). CDR3 length: 14 residues. V lost 6 bases to trimming and J lost 4 bases, with 15 bases between them. In nucleotides, the CDR3 is TGTGCCAGCAGCCTACGCGACGGGGGCTATGGCTACACCTTC. Encoded protein: CASSLRDGGYGYTF.

The genes are TRBV27 and TRBJ1-4; 8 bases map to TRBD1. Trimming took 8 bases from V and 3 from J; bases not matched to a gene: 17. This CDR3 is built from 18 residues. CDR1 MNHEY and CDR2 SMNVEV come from the germline V gene (reference sequence). The CDR3 DNA follows: TGTGCCAGCGGAAGATGGGACAGGCCAGGGGCAGCTAATGAAAAACTGTTTTTT. This gives the protein CASGRWDRPGAANEKLFF.

The chain recombines TRBV7-2 with TRBJ2-1; 11 bases fit TRBD2. Germline V gene lookup returns CDR1 SGHTA and CDR2 FQGNSA. With 5 bases clipped from V and 2 bases from J, the junction kept 2 bases outside the gene matches. CDR3 size: 15 residues. CDR3 in DNA: TGTGCCAGCAGCCAGACTAGCGGGGCCTACAATGAGCAGTTCTTC. The encoded protein is CASSQTSGAYNEQFF.

This clone was seen a handful of times. The chain uses TRBV5-1 and TRBJ1-6, with 11 nucleotides matching TRBD1. The CDR3 covers 16 residues. Losses at the gene ends were 3 bases for V and 7 bases for J; bases not matched to a gene: 6. Germline assignment: CDR1 SGHRS and CDR2 YFSETQ. CDR3 nucleotide sequence: TGCGCCAGCAGCTCCGGGACAGGGGGTACCAATTCACCCCTCCACTTT. It specifies CASSSGTGGTNSPLHF.

V is TRBV5-1 and J is TRBJ2-1; 11 bases line up with TRBD1. The CDR3 is made up of 13 amino acids. V was pared by 0 bases and J by 15 bases, with 5 bases of the junction left unmatched. CDR1 SGHRS and CDR2 YFSETQ come from the germline V gene. In DNA form, the CDR3 reads TGCGCCAGCAGCTTGGGGGACAGGGGGTACAGGTTCTTC. This encodes CASSLGDRGYRFF.

The CDR3 is CASSLAHSGRVDEQFF. The CDR3 DNA sequence: TGTGCCAGCAGCTTGGCCCACAGCGGGAGGGTCGATGAGCAGTTCTTC. The chain uses TRBV5-6 and TRBJ2-1; 10 nucleotides match TRBD2. The germline V gene encodes CDR1 SGHDT and CDR2 YYEEEE. J gave up 8 bases and V 0 bases, and 8 bases lay outside the gene matches. The CDR3 has 16 amino acids.